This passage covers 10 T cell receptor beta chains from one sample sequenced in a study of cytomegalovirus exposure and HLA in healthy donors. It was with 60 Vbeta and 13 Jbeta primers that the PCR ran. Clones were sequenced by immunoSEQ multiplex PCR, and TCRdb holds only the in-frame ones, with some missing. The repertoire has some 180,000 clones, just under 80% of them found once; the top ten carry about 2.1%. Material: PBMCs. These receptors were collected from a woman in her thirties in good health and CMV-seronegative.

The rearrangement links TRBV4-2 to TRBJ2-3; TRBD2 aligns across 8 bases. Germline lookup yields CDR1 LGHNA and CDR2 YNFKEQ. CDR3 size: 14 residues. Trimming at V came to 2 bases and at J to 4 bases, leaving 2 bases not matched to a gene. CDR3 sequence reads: CASSQRAGADTQYF. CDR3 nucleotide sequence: TGTGCCAGCAGCCAACGAGCGGGGGCAGATACGCAGTATTTT.

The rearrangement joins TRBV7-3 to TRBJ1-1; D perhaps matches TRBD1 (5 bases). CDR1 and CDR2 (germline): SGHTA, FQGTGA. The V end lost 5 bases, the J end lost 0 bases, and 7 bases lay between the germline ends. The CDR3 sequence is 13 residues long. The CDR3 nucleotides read TGTGCCAGCAGCCGACAGCTGAACACTGAAGCTTTCTTT. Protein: CASSRQLNTEAFF.

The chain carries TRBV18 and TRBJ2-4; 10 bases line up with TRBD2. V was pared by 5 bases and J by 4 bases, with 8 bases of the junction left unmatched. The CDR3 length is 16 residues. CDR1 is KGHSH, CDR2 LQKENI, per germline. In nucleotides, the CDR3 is TGTGCCAGCTCAGACCGGGCTAGCGGGGGAAAAAACATTCAGTACTTC. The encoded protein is CASSDRASGGKNIQYF.

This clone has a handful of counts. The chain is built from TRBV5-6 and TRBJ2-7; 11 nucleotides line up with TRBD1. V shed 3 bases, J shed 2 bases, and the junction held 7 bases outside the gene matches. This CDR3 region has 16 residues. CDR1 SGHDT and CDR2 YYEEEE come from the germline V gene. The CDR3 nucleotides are TGTGCCAGCAGCTGGGGACTGGGACAGGGGGCCTACGAGCAGTACTTC. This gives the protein CASSWGLGQGAYEQYF.

CDR3 DNA: TGTGCCAGCAGCAGAACCGGGACTAGCGACTCAGATACGCAGTATTTT. Protein sequence: CASSRTGTSDSDTQYF. V and J are TRBV7-9 and TRBJ2-3, with 10 bases matching TRBD2. The CDR3 is made up of 16 amino acids. Germline CDR1 is SEHNR and CDR2 is FQNEAQ (reference sequence). Trimming cost V 5 bases and J 4 bases; bases outside gene matches: 9.

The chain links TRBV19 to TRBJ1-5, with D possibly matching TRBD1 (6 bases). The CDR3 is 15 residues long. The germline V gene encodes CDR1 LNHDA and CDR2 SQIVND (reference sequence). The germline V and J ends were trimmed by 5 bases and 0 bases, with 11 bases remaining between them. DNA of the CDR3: TGTGCCAGTAGTGAGGGGGTGATTAGCAATCAGCCCCAGCATTTT. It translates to CASSEGVISNQPQHF. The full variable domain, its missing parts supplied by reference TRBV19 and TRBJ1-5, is DGGITQSPKYLFRKEGQNVTLSCEQNLNHDAMYWYRQDPGQGLRLIYYSQIVNDFQKGDIAEGYSVSREKKESFPLTVTSAQKNPTAFYLCASSEGVISNQPQHFGDGTRLSIL.

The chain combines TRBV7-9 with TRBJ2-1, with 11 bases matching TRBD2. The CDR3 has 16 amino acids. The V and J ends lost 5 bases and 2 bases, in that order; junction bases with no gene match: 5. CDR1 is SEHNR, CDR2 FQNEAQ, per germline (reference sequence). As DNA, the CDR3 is TGTGCCAGCAGCCCACTAGCGGGGGATACCTACAATGAGCAGTTCTTC. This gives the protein CASSPLAGDTYNEQFF.

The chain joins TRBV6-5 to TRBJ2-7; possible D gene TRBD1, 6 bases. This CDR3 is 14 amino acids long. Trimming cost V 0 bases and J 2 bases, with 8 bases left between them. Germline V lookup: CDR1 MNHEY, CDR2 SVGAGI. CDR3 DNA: TGTGCCAGCAGTTACTCTCAGGGGCCCTACGAGCAGTACTTC. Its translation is CASSYSQGPYEQYF.

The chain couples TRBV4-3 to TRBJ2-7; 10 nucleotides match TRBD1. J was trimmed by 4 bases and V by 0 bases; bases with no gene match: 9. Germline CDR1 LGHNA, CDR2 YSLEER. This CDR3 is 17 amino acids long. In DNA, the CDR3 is TGCGCCAGCAGCCAAGATTCACGATCGGGACAGGGGTACGAGCAGTACTTC. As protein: CASSQDSRSGQGYEQYF.

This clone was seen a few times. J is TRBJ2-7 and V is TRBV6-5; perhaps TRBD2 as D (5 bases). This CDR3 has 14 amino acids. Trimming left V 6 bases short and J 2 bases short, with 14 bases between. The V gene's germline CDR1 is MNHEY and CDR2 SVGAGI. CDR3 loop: CASRVGGPTYEQYF. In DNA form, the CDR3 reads TGTGCCAGCAGGGTTGGAGGCCCGACCTACGAGCAGTACTTC.